This T cell receptor beta chain derives from a study of glioma-infiltrating T cells after dendritic cell vaccination. This clone has a handful of counts. The method was immunoSEQ multiplex PCR; TCRdb's version includes in-frame clones alone and lacks a portion of them. This table has approximately 64,000 clones, roughly 80% appearing once. V shed 4 bases and J shed 5 bases, with 21 bases lying between them. Per germline, CDR1 MGHRA and CDR2 YSYEKL. CDR3 length equals 16 residues. The chain links TRBV4-1 to TRBJ2-7; D might be TRBD1 (7 bases). The TCR was taken from a human donor with glioblastoma. The specimen was blood, collected before dendritic cell vaccination. The CDR3: CASSRPGQTRENEQYF. The CDR3, as DNA: TGCGCCAGCAGCCGGCCGGGACAGACTAGAGAGAACGAGCAGTACTTC.